This TCR beta chain was captured in a study of T cell changes during pregnancy in multiple sclerosis. V trimming: 1 base; J trimming: 0 bases; junction bases outside the gene matches: 9. Per the germline V gene, CDR1 is LNHDA and CDR2 is SQIVND (reference sequence). This CDR3 is built from 17 residues. Assay used: immunoSEQ multiplex PCR; TCRdb lists only in-frame clones, some missing. The top ten hold around 3.5% of the sample, which has about 76,000 clones, just under 95% seen once. This sequence joins TRBV19 and TRBJ2-7, with 7 bases matching TRBD2. The specimen was peripheral blood, collected after pregnancy. This clonotype was obtained from a female donor in good health, enrolled as a control in a pregnancy study. The CDR3 protein is CASSIASGETFSYEQYF. CDR3 nucleotide sequence: TGTGCCAGTAGTATAGCTAGCGGCGAAACCTTCTCCTACGAGCAGTACTTC.